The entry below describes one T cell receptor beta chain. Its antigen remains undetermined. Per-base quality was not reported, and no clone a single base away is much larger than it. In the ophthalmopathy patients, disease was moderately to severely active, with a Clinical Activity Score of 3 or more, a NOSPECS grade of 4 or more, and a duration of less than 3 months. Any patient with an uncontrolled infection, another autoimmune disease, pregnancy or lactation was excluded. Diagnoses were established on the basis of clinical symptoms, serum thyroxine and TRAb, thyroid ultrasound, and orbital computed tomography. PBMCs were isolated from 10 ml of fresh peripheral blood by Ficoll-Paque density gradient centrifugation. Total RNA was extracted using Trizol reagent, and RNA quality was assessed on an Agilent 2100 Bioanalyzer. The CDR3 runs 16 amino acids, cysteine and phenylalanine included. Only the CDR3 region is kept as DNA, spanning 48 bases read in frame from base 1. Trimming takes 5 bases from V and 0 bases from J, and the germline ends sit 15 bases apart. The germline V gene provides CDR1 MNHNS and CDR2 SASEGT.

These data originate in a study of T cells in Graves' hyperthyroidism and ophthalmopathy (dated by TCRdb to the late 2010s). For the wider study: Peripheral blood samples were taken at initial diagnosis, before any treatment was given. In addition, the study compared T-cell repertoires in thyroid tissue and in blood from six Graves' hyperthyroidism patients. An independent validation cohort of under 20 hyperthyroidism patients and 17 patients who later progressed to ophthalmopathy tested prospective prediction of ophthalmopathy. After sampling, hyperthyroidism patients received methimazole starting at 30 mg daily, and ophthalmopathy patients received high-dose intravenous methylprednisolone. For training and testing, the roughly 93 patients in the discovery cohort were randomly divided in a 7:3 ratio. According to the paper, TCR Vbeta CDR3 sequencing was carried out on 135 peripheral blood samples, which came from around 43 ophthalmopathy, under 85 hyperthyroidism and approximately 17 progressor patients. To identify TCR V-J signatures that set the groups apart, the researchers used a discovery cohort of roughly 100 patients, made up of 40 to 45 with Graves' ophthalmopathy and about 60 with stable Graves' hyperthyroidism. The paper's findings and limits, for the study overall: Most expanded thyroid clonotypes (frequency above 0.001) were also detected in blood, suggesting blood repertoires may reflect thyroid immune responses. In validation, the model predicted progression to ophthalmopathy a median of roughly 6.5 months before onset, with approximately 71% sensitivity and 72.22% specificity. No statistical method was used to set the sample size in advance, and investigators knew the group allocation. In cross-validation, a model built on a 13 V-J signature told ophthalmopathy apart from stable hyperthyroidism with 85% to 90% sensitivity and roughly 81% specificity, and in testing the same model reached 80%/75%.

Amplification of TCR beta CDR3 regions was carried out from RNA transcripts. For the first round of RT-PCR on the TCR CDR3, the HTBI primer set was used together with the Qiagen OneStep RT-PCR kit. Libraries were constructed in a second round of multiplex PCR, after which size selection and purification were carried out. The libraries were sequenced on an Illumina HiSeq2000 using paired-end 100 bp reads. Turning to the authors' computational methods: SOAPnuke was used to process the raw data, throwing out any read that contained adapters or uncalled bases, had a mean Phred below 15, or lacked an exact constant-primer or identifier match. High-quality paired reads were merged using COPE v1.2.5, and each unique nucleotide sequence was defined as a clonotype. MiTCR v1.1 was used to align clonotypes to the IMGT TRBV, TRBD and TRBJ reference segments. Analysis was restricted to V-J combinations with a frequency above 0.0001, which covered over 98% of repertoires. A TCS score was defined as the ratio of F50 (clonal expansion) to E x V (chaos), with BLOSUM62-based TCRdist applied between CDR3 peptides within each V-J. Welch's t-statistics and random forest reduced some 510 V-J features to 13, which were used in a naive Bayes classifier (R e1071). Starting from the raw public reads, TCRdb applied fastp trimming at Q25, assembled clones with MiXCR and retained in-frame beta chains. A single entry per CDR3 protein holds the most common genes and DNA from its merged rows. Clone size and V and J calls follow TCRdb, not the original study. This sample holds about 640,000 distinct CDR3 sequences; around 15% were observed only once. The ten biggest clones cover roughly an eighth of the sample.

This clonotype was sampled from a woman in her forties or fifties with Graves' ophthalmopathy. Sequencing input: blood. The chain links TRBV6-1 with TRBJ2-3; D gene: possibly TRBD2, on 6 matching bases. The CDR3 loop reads CASSRASETSTDTQYF. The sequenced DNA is TGTGCCAGCAGTCGGGCTAGCGAAACTAGCACAGATACGCAGTATTTT.